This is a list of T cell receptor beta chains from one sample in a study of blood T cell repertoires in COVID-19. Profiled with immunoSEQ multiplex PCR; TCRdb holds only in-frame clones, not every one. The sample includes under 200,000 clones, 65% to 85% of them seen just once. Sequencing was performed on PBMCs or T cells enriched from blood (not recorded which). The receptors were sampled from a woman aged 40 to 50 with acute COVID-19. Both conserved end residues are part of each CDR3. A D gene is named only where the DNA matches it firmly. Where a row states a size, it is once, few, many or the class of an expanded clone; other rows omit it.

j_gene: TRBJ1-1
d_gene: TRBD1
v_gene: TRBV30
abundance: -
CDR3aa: CAWERTFRGSTTEAFF
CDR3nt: TGTGCCTGGGAACGGACCTTCAGGGGGTCGACCACTGAAGCTTTCTTT

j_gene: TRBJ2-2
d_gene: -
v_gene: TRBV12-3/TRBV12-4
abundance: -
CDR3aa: CAGGGENTGELFF
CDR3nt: TGTGCCGGTGGAGGGGAGAACACCGGGGAGCTGTTTTTT

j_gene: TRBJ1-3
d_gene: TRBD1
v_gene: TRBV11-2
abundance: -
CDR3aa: CASSRDRAGNTIYF
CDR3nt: TGTGCCAGCAGCCGCGACAGGGCTGGAAACACCATATATTTT

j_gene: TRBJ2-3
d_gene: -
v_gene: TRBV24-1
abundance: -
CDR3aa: CATSDLAYSSTDTQYF
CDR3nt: TGTGCCACCAGTGATTTGGCCTACTCGAGCACAGATACGCAGTATTTT

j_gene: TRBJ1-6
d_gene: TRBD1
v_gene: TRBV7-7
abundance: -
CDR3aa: CASSFKPPGDRGDSPLHF
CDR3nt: TGTGCTAGCAGCTTCAAACCCCCGGGGGACAGGGGCGATTCACCCCTCCACTTT

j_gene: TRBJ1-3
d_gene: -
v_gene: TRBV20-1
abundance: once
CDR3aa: CSASSGSGNTIYF
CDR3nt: TGCAGTGCTAGTTCCGGGAGTGGAAACACCATATATTTT

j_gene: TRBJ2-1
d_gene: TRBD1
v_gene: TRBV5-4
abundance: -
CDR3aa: CASSLSSGGHEQFF
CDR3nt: TGTGCCAGCAGCTTGTCGTCAGGGGGCCATGAGCAGTTCTTC

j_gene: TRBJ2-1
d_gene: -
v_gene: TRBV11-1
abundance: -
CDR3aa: CASSLAGGAYNEQFF
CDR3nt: TGTGCCAGCAGCTTAGCGGGGGGGGCGTACAATGAGCAGTTCTTC

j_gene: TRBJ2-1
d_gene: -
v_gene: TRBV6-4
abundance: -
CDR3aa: CASSELWGEEQFF
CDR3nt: TGTGCCAGCAGTGAACTTTGGGGGGAAGAGCAGTTCTTC

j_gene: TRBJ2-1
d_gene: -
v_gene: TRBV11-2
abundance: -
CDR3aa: CASSLANEQFF
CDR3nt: TGTGCCAGCAGCTTAGCAAATGAGCAGTTCTTC

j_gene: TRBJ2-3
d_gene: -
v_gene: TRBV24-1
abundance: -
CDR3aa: CATSAGTDTQYF
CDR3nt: TGTGCCACCAGTGCAGGGACAGATACGCAGTATTTT

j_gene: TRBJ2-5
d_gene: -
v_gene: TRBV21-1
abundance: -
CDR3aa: CASSKAGRGETQYF
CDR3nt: TGTGCCAGCAGCAAAGCAGGCCGGGGGGAGACCCAGTACTTC

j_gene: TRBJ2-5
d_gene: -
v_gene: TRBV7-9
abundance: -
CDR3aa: CASSLRLARQETQYF
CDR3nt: TGTGCCAGCAGCTTACGGTTGGCTAGACAAGAGACCCAGTACTTC

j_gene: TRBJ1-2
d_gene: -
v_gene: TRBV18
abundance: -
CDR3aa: CASSPDSQSYGYTF
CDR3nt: TGTGCCAGCTCACCCGACAGCCAAAGTTATGGCTACACCTTC

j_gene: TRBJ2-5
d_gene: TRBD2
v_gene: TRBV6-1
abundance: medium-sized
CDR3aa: CASSEGTSGIETQYF
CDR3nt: TGTGCCAGCAGTGAAGGGACTAGCGGGATTGAGACCCAGTACTTC

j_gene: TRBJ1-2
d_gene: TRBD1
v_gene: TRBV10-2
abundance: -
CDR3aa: CASSESRDSRNYGYTF
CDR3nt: TGCGCCAGCAGTGAGTCGCGGGACAGCAGGAACTATGGCTACACCTTC

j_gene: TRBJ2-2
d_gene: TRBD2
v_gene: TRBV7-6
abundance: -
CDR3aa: CASSARDYQPGELFF
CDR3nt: TGTGCCAGCAGCGCCCGGGACTACCAACCCGGGGAGCTGTTTTTT

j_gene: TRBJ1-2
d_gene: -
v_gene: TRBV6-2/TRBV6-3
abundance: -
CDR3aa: CASSYERGYGYTF
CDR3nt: TGTGCCAGCAGTTACGAGCGAGGGTACGGCTACACCTTC

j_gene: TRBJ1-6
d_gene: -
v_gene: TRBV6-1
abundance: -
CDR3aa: CASSDYGGITYNSPLHF
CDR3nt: TGTGCCAGCAGTGACTACGGGGGGATTACCTATAATTCACCCCTCCACTTT

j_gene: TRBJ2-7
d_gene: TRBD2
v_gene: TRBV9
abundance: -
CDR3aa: CASSVGGTNSYEQYF
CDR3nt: TGTGCCAGCAGCGTAGGGGGGACTAACTCCTACGAGCAGTACTTC

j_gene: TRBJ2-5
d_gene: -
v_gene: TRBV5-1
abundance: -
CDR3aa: CASSLGGSTETQYF
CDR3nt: TGCGCCAGCAGCTTGGGGGGCAGTACGGAGACCCAGTACTTC

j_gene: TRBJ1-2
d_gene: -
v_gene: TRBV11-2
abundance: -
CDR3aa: CASSARVDSSYGYTF
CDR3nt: TGTGCCAGCAGCGCCCGAGTAGACTCCTCCTATGGCTACACCTTC

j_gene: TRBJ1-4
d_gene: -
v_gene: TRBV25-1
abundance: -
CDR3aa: CASSVRQPATNEKLFF
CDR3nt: TGTGCCAGCAGTGTGAGGCAGCCCGCAACTAATGAAAAACTGTTTTTT

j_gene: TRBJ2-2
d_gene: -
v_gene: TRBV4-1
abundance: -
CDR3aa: CASRANTGELFF
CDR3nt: TGCGCCAGCAGGGCCAACACCGGGGAGCTGTTTTTT

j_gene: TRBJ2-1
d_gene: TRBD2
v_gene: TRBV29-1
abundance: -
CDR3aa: CSVDIWGTSGSSNEQFF
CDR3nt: TGCAGCGTTGACATTTGGGGGACTAGCGGGAGCTCAAATGAGCAGTTCTTC

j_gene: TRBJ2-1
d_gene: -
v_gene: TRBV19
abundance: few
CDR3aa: CASSIGHIYNEQFF
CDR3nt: TGTGCCAGTAGTATAGGACACATTTACAATGAGCAGTTCTTC

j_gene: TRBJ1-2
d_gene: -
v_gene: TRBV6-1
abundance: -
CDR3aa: CASSEVRRAAGGYTF
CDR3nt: TGTGCCAGCAGTGAAGTTAGAAGGGCGGCGGGTGGCTACACCTTC

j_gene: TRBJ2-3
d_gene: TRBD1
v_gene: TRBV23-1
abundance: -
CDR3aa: CASSQAPGTGCTDTQYF
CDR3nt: TGCGCCAGCAGTCAGGCCCCCGGGACAGGATGCACAGATACGCAGTATTTT

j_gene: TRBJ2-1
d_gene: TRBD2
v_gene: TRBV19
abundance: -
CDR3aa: CARVVGDLTSGSYNEQFF
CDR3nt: TGTGCCAGAGTAGTAGGAGATCTTACTAGCGGGAGTTACAATGAGCAGTTCTTC

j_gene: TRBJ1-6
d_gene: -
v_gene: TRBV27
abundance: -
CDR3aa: CASSLSNGIPALHF
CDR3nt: TGTGCCAGCAGTTTATCGAACGGTATCCCGGCCCTCCACTTT

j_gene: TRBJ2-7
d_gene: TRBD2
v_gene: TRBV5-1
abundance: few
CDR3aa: CASSLGLALYEQYF
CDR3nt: TGCGCCAGCAGCTTGGGACTAGCTCTCTACGAGCAGTACTTC

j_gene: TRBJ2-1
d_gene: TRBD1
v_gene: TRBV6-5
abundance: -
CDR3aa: CASSYGTGEYNEQFF
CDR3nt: TGTGCCAGCAGTTACGGGACAGGCGAGTACAATGAGCAGTTCTTC

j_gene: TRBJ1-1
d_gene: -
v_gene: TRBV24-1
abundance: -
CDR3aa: CATSAPAGEAFF
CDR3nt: TGTGCCACCAGTGCCCCGGCGGGGGAAGCTTTCTTT

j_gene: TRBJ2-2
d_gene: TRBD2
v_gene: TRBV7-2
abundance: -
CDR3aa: CASSLKAGTGELFF
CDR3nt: TGTGCCAGCAGCTTAAAAGCGGGAACCGGGGAGCTGTTTTTT

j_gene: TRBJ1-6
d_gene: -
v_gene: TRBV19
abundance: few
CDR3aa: CASRDALSDSPLHF
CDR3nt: TGTGCCAGTCGGGATGCCTTAAGTGATTCACCCCTCCACTTT

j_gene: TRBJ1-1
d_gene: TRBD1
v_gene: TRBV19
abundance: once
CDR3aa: CASQNRGRWNTEAFF
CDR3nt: TGTGCCAGTCAGAACAGGGGGCGATGGAACACTGAAGCTTTCTTT

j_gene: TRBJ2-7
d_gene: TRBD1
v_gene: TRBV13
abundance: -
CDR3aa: CASSPEPGTGKGEQYF
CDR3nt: TGTGCCAGCAGCCCCGAGCCCGGGACAGGGAAGGGCGAGCAGTACTTC

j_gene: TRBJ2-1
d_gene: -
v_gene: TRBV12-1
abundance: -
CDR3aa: CASSDSPSGGQSSYNEQFF
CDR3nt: TGTGCCAGCAGCGACTCCCCTAGCGGGGGACAAAGCTCCTACAATGAGCAGTTCTTC

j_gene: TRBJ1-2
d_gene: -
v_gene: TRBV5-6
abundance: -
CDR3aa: CASSLDARGGGYTF
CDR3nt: TGTGCCAGCAGCTTGGATGCGAGAGGCGGAGGCTACACCTTC

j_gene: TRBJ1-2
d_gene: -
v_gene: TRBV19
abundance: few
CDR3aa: CASSISTVSRDYGYTF
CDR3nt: TGTGCCAGTAGTATTTCGACAGTTTCAAGGGATTATGGCTACACCTTC

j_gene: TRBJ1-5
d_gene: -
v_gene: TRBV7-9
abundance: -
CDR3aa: CASSREGDGASIDQPQHF
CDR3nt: TGTGCCAGCAGTCGAGAGGGGGACGGGGCGTCAATAGATCAGCCCCAGCATTTT

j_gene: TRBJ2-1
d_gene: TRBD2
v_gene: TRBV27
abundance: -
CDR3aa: CASSLSGRGHNEQFF
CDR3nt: TGTGCCAGCAGTCTTAGCGGGAGGGGCCACAATGAGCAGTTCTTC

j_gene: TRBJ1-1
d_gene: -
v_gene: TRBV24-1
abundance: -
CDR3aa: CATSDYTGAAFF
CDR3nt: TGTGCCACCAGTGACTACACAGGCGCGGCTTTCTTT

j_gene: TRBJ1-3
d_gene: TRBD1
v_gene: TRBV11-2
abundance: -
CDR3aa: CASTEGTGTGSSGNTIYF
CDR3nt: TGTGCCAGCACCGAAGGAACCGGGACAGGGTCTTCTGGAAACACCATATATTTT

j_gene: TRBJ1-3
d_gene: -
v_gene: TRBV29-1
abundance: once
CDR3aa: CSVRGSGNTIYF
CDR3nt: TGCAGCGTTCGGGGATCTGGAAACACCATATATTTT

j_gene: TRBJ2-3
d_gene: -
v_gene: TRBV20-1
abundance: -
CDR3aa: CSASSVAGSSTDTQYF
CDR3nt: TGCAGTGCTAGTTCCGTGGCGGGATCGAGCACAGATACGCAGTATTTT

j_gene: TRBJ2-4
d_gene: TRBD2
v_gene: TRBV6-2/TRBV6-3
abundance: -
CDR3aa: CASSPGGGAGGLAKNIQYF
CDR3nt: TGTGCCAGCAGCCCTGGGGGTGGAGCGGGAGGGCTGGCCAAAAACATTCAGTACTTC

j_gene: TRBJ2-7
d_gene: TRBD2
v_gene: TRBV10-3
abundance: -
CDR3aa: CAISPGTSGSSYEQYF
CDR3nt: TGTGCCATCAGCCCTGGGACTAGCGGTAGCTCCTACGAGCAGTACTTC

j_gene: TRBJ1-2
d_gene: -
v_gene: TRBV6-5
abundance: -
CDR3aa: CASSPGGYYGYTF
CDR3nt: TGTGCCAGCAGTCCGGGGGGCTACTATGGCTACACCTTC

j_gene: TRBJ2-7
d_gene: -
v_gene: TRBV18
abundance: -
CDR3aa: CASHPGTRPYEQYF
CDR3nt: TGTGCCAGCCACCCCGGGACACGACCCTACGAGCAGTACTTC

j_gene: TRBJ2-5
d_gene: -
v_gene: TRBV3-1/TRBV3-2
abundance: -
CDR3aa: CASSQPGIAERGETQYF
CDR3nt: TGTGCCAGCAGCCAACCAGGAATAGCGGAACGGGGGGAGACCCAGTACTTC

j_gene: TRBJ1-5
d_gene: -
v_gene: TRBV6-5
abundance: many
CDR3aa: CASKTNSNQPQHF
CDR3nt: TGTGCCAGCAAAACAAATAGCAATCAGCCCCAGCATTTT

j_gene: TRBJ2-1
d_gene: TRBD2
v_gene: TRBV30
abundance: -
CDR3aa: CAWQLAGPTNEQFF
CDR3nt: TGTGCCTGGCAACTAGCGGGGCCTACAAATGAGCAGTTCTTC

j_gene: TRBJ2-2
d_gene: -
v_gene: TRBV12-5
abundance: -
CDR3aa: CASGISPNTGELFF
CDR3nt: TGTGCTAGTGGCATTAGCCCGAACACCGGGGAGCTGTTTTTT

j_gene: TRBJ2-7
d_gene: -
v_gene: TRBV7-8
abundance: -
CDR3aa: CASSLRGSSVYEQYF
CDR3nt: TGTGCCAGCAGCTTACGAGGGTCTTCAGTCTACGAGCAGTACTTC

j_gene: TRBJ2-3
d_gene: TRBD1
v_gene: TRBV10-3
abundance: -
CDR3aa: CAISFGTATDTQYF
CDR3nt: TGTGCCATCAGTTTCGGGACAGCCACAGATACGCAGTATTTT

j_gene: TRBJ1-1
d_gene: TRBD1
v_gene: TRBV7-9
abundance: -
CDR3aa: CASSEDDRGAFF
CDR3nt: TGTGCCAGCAGCGAAGACGACAGGGGAGCTTTCTTT

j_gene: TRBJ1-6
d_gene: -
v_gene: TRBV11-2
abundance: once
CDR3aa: CASSYSSYNSPLHF
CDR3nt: TGTGCCAGCAGTTATAGCTCCTATAATTCACCCCTCCACTTT

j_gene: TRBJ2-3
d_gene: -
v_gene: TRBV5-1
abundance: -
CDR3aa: CASSLEAGEWETQYF
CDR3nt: TGCGCCAGCAGCTTGGAGGCAGGGGAGTGGGAGACGCAGTATTTT

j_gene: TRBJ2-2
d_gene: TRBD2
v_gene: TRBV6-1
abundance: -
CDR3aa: CASSVVRGTSGLNTGELFF
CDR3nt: TGTGCCAGCAGTGTAGTTCGTGGGACTAGCGGACTCAACACCGGGGAGCTGTTTTTT